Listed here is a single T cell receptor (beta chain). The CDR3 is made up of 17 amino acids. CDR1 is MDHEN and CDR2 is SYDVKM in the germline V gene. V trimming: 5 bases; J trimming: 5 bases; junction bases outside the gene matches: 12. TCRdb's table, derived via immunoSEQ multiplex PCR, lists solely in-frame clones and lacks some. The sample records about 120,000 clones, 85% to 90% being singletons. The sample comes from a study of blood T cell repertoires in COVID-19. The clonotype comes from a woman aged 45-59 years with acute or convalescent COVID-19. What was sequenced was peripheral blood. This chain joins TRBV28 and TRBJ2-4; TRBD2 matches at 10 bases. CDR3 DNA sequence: TGTGCCAGCAGTCCGTCGAGCGGGAGGGCCTTAGAAAACATTCAGTACTTC. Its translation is CASSPSSGRALENIQYF.